Shown below are 5 T cell receptor beta chains from a single sample sequenced in a study of beta chain features in type 1 diabetes. Study-wide results and caveats: TCRB CDR3s from Type 1 diabetes patients were moderately but significantly shorter in all four CD4+ subsets.

Their cognate antigens are unknown. Every isolated RNA sample was fully reverse transcribed, so sequencing captured expressed TCRB transcripts. Clones were sequenced by immunoSEQ multiplex PCR, and TCRdb holds only the in-frame ones, with some missing. The sample shows about 280,000 clones, 15% of them seen only once. Sequenced material: naive CD4+ T cells from blood. The source of these receptors is a man aged 18-30 years with type 1 diabetes.

The chain combines TRBV5-1 with TRBJ2-1, with D possibly being TRBD2 (5 bases). CDR1 and CDR2 from the germline V gene are SGHRS and YFSETQ. This CDR3 is built from 13 residues. Deletions cut 1 base from V and 6 bases from J, with 8 bases between. The CDR3 coding sequence is TGCGCCAGCAGCTTGTTAACTAGCAATGAGCAGTTCTTC. It yields the protein CASSLLTSNEQFF.

This rearrangement joins TRBV7-2 to TRBJ2-7, with TRBD2 matching 12 bases. CDR3 length equals 13 residues. Trimming removed 10 bases from V and 3 bases from J; junction bases left unmatched: 4. CDR1 and CDR2 (germline): SGHTA, FQGNSA. CDR3 loop: CATSTSGGYEQYF. DNA for the CDR3: TGTGCCACCTCGACTAGCGGGGGCTACGAGCAGTACTTC.

The chain combines TRBV18 with TRBJ2-1, with 9 bases fitting TRBD2. The germline V gene has CDR1 KGHSH and CDR2 LQKENI. V lost 0 bases, J lost 1 base, and 1 base stayed unmatched. The CDR3 is 16 amino acids. The CDR3 protein is CASSPPSGSSYNEQFF. CDR3 in DNA: TGTGCCAGCTCACCACCTAGCGGGAGTTCCTACAATGAGCAGTTCTTC.

The CDR3 nucleotides are TGTGCCAGTAGTATAGTCGGGTACTCCTACAATGAGCAGTTCTTC. It codes for CASSIVGYSYNEQFF. The chain employs TRBV19 and TRBJ2-1, with D unclear. Germline loops: CDR1 LNHDA, CDR2 SQIVND (reference sequence). V was clipped by 1 base and J by 0 bases, with 7 bases between them. This CDR3 spans 15 amino acids.

This rearrangement joins TRBV5-6 to TRBJ2-7; 9 bases match TRBD2. The CDR3 contains 17 residues. CDR1 is SGHDT and CDR2 is YYEEEE in the germline V gene. V was clipped by 6 bases and J by 3 bases; unmatched bases: 16. CDR3 loop: CASTTRALAGERYEQYF. The CDR3 DNA follows: TGTGCCAGCACCACCCGGGCTTTAGCGGGAGAACGCTACGAGCAGTACTTC.